This T cell receptor beta chain originates from a study of blood T cell repertoires in COVID-19. The wider study: The origin of the acute and convalescent COVID-19 samples was the United States, Italy and Spain.

Measured with immunoSEQ multiplex PCR; TCRdb has only the in-frame clones, and not every one. The profile covers fewer than 150,000 clones, with approximately 83% appearing a single time and around 16% taken by the ten largest. CDR1 and CDR2 (germline): SNHLY, FYNNEI. This CDR3 is built from 13 residues. Trimming cost V 3 bases and J 4 bases, with 9 bases left between them. The J gene is TRBJ1-2, the V gene TRBV2; D is undetermined. Sequencing was performed on peripheral blood. This TCR derives from a woman aged 45 to 65 who had recovered from COVID-19. This CDR3 is CASSDEGSYGYTF. The CDR3 DNA is TGTGCCAGCAGTGATGAGGGAAGCTATGGCTACACCTTC.